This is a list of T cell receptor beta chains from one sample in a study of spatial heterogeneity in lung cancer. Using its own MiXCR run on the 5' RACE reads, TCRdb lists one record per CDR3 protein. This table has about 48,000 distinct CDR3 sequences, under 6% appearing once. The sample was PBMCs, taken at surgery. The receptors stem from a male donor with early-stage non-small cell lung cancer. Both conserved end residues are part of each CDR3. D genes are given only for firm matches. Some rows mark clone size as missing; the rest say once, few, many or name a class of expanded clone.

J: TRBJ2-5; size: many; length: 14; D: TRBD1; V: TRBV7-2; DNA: TGTGCCAGCAGCTTTCAGGGGGCCGGGGAGACCCAGTACTTC; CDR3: CASSFQGAGETQYF
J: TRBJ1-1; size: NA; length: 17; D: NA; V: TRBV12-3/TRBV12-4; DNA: TGTGCCAGCAGTCAAAGCCCCCGGGGACGGATGAACACTGAAGCTTTCTTT; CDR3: CASSQSPRGRMNTEAFF
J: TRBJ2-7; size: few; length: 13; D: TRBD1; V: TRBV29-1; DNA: TGCAGCGTTGGGACAGGGGAAACCTACGAGCAGTACTTC; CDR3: CSVGTGETYEQYF
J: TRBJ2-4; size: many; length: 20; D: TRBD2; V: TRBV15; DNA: TGTGCCACCAGCAGAGATCGGGGGGGCCTTCTACAAAGGGCCAAAAACATTCAGTACTTC; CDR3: CATSRDRGGLLQRAKNIQYF
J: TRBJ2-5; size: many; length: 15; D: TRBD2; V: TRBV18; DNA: TGTGCCAGCTCACCACTAGCGGGAGTTGAGGAGACCCAGTACTTC; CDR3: CASSPLAGVEETQYF
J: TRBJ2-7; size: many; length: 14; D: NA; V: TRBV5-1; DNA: TGCGCCAGCAGCTTGGGTGGCTCACAAGCCGAGCAGTACTTC; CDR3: CASSLGGSQAEQYF
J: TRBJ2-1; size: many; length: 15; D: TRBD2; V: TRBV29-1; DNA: TGCAGCGTTGCGCTAGCGGGAGGTCCCTACAATGAGCAGTTCTTC; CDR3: CSVALAGGPYNEQFF
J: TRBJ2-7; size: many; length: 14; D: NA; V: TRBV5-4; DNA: TGTGCCAGCAGCTCGGACAGTGAGGATGGTGAGCAGTACTTC; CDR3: CASSSDSEDGEQYF
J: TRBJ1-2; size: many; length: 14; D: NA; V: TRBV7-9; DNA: TGTGCCAGCAGCTACTCTGGGGCTAGCTATGGCTACACCTTC; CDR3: CASSYSGASYGYTF
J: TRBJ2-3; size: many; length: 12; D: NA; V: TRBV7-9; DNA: TGTGCCAGCGCTTCCCTGGAAGGGACGCAGTATTTT; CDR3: CASASLEGTQYF
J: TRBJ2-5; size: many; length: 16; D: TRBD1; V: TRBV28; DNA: TGTGCCAGCAGTCCCTGGGGGACAGGGGCAAAAGAGACCCAGTACTTC; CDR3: CASSPWGTGAKETQYF
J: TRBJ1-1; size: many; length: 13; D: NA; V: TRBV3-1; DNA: TGTGCCAGCAGCCAAGGGTCTAGGACTGAAGCTTTCTTT; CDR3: CASSQGSRTEAFF
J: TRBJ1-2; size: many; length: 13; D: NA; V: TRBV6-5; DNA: TGTGCCAGCAGTTACGGGGAGACCTATGGCTACACCTTC; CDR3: CASSYGETYGYTF
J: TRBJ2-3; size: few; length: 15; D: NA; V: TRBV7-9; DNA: TGTGCCAGCAGCCCGAGCGGACTCAGCACAGATACGCAGTATTTT; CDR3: CASSPSGLSTDTQYF
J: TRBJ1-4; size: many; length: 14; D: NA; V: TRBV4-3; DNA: TGCGCCAGCAGCCACCCGGAAGGTCGGGAAAAACTGTTTTTT; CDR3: CASSHPEGREKLFF
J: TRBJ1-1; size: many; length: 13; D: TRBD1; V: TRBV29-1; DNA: TGCAGCGTTGAAGAGACAGGGTACACTGAAGCTTTCTTT; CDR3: CSVEETGYTEAFF
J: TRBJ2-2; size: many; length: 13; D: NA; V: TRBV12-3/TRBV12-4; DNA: TGTGCCAGCAGTCCACGGTGGCCCGGGGAGCTGTTTTTT; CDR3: CASSPRWPGELFF
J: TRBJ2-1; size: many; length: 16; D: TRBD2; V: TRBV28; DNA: TGTGCCAGCAGCCCGGGGGGGACTAGGGCCTACAATGAGCAGTTCTTC; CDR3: CASSPGGTRAYNEQFF
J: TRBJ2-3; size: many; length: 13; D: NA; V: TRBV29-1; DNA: TGCAGCGGTCGGACAACTAGCACAGATACGCAGTATTTT; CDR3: CSGRTTSTDTQYF
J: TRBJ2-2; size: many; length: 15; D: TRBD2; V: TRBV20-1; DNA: TGCAGTGCTAGAGTGTCTAGCGGGAGGACCGGGGAGCTGTTTTTT; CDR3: CSARVSSGRTGELFF
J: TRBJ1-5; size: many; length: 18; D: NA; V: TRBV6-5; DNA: TGTGCCAGCAGGTACCCGGGGGAATCAGGGATCAGCAATCAGCCCCAGCATTTT; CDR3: CASRYPGESGISNQPQHF
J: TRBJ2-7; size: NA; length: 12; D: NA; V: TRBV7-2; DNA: TGTGCCAGCGGCCGGGCATCCTACGAGCAGTACTTC; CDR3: CASGRASYEQYF
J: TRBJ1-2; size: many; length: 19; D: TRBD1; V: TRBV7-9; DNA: TGTGCCAGCAGCCGACAGGGGGCGAACCTCATAAGACCTAACTATGGCTACACCTTC; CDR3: CASSRQGANLIRPNYGYTF
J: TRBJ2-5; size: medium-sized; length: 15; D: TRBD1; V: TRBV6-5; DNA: TGTGCCAGCAGCAGCTGGGGGACAGGAAGGGAGACCCAGTACTTC; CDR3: CASSSWGTGRETQYF
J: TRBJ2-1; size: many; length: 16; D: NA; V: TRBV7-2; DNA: TGTGCCAGCAGCTCCGACTATCGGTCCTACGCGGGTGAGCAGTTCTTC; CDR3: CASSSDYRSYAGEQFF
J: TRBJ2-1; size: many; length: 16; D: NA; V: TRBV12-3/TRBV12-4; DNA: TGTGCCAGCAGGGGTCGGGCAATAGAAGCCTACAATGAGCAGTTCTTC; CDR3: CASRGRAIEAYNEQFF
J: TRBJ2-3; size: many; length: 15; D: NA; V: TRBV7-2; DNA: TGTGCCAGCAGCTTAGGGGCGGGGCCGGGAAATACGCAGTATTTT; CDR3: CASSLGAGPGNTQYF
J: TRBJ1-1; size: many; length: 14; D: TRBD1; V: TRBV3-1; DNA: TGTGCCAGCAGTCTGACAGGGTTGGGCACTGAAGCTTTCTTT; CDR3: CASSLTGLGTEAFF
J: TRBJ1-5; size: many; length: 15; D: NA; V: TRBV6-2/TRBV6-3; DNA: TGTGCCAGCAGAGCCGGGCCCAGAGACAATCAGCCCCAGCATTTT; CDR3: CASRAGPRDNQPQHF
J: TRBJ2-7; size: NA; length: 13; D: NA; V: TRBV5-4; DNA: TGTGCCAGCAGCTTGGGACTAATAGACGAGCAGTACTTC; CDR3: CASSLGLIDEQYF
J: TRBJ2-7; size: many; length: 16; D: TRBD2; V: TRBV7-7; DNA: TGTGCTAGCAGCCCCCTCACTAGCGGGAATACCCACGAGCAGTACTTC; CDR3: CASSPLTSGNTHEQYF
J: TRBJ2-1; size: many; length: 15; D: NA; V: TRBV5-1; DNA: TGCGCCAGCAGCTTGATGAGCTCCTCCTACAATGAGCAGTTCTTC; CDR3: CASSLMSSSYNEQFF
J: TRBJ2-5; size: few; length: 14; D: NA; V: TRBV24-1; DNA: TGTGCCACCAGTGATTGGGAGGCCCAAGAGACCCAGTACTTC; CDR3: CATSDWEAQETQYF
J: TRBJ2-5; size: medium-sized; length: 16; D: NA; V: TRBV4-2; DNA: TGTGCCAGCAGCCCTCTTGCAGGCGGTCATCAAGAGACCCAGTACTTC; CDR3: CASSPLAGGHQETQYF
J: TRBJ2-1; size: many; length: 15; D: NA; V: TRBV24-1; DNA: TGTGCCACCAGTAGAACCGAGTCCGGCTACAATGAGCAGTTCTTC; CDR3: CATSRTESGYNEQFF
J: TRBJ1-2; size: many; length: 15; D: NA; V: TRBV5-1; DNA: TGCGCCAGCAGCCTTGACGGGTTCTCGTCTTATGGCTACACCTTC; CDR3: CASSLDGFSSYGYTF
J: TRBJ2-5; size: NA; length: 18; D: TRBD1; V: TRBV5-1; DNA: TGCGCCACCAGCTTGGCCCCACGACAGGGGTGGGGCCAAGAGACCCAGTACTTC; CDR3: CATSLAPRQGWGQETQYF
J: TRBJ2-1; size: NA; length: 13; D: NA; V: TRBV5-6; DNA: TGTGCCAGCAGCTTGTCCGAAGGCGATGAGCAGTTCTTC; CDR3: CASSLSEGDEQFF
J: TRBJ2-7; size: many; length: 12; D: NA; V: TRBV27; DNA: TGTGCCAGCAGTCACAGCTCCTACGAGCAGTACTTC; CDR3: CASSHSSYEQYF
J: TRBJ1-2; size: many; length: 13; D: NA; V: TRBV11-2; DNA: TGTGCCAGCAGCTCCATACAGATCTATGGCTACACCTTC; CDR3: CASSSIQIYGYTF
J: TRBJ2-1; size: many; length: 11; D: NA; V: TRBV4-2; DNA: TGTGCCAGCAGCCAAGATCGTAGGGTGTTCTTC; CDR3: CASSQDRRVFF
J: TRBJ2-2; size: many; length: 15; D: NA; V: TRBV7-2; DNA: TGTGCCAGCAGCTTAGGCCCGCTGAACACCGGGGAGCTGTTTTTT; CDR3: CASSLGPLNTGELFF
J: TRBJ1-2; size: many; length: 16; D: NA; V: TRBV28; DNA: TGTGCCAGCAGAGCTCCGGGACACGGGCCTAACTATGGCTACACCTTC; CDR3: CASRAPGHGPNYGYTF
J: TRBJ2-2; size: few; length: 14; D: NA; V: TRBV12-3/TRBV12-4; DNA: TGTGCCAGCAGTTTATCGACTTACACCGGGGAGCTGTTTTTT; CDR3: CASSLSTYTGELFF
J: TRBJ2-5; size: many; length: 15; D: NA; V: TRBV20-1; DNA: TGCAGTGCTGTAACCCCCGGGTCCCTCCAAGAGACCCAGTACTTC; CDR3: CSAVTPGSLQETQYF
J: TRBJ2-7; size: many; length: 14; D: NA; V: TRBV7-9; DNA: TGTGCCAGCACCTCCGCCGGCGGAACAGGGGAGCAGTACTTC; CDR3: CASTSAGGTGEQYF
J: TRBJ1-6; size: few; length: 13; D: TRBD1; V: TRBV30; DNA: TGTGCCTGGCAGACAGGGTATAATTCACCCCTCCACTTT; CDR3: CAWQTGYNSPLHF
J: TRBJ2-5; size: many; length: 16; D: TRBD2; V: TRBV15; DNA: TGTGCCACCAGCAGATTAGCGGGAGGGCCGGGGGAGACCCAGTACTTC; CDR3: CATSRLAGGPGETQYF
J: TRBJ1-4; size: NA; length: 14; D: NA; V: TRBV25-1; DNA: TGTGCCAGCAGTGCGCCAGGGCGGGGTGAAAAACTGTTTTTT; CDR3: CASSAPGRGEKLFF
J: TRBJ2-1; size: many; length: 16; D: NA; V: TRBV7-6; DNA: TGTGCCAGCAGCTTATTCTGGGATGGAACCTACAATGAGCAGTTCTTC; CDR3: CASSLFWDGTYNEQFF
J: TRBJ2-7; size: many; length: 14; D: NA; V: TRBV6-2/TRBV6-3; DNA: TGTGCCAGCAGTCCCGTAGGCGAGACCCACGAGCAGTACTTC; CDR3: CASSPVGETHEQYF
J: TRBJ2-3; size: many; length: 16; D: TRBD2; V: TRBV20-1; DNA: TGCAGTGCTAGTGGTATTGGACTAGCGGGAGTAGATACGCAGTATTTT; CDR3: CSASGIGLAGVDTQYF
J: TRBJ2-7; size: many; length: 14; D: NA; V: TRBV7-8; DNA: TGTGCCAGCAGCTTCCGGCGGGCCTCCTACGAGCAGTACTTC; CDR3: CASSFRRASYEQYF
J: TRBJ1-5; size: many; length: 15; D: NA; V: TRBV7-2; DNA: TGTGCCAGCAGCTTAGCGGGATGGGTGGGGGAGCCCCAGCATTTT; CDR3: CASSLAGWVGEPQHF
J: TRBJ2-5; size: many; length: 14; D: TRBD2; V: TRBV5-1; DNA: TGCGCCAGCAGCTTAATGGGACTAGAAGAGACCCAGTACTTC; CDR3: CASSLMGLEETQYF
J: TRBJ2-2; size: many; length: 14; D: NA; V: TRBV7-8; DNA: TGTGCCAGCAGCTTAAGTCGGCCTACCGGGGAGCTGTTTTTT; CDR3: CASSLSRPTGELFF
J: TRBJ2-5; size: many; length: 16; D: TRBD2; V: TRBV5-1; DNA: TGCGCCAGCAGCTTGGGACTAGCGGGAGTATGGGAGACCCAGTACTTC; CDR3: CASSLGLAGVWETQYF
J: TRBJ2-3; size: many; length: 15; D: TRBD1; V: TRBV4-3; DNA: TGCGCCAGCAGCCAAGTGGGACAGGGCGCAGATACGCAGTATTTT; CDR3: CASSQVGQGADTQYF
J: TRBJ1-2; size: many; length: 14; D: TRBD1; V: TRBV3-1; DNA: TGTGCCAGCAGCCAGGGACAGGGGAACTATGGCTACACCTTC; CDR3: CASSQGQGNYGYTF